This is a list of T cell receptor beta chains from one sample in a study of blood T cell repertoires in COVID-19. Sequencing was performed with immunoSEQ multiplex PCR; in TCRdb, only in-frame clones are kept and a portion is missing. The sample contains roughly 120,000 clones, about 85% of which appear only once. Sequencing used peripheral blood. The receptors here all came from a woman aged 55-70 years with COVID-19, enrolled during active disease. CDR3s include the opening cysteine and the closing phenylalanine or tryptophan. A D gene is named only where the DNA matches it firmly. Clone size appears in some rows only: once, few, many, or a class for an expanded clone.

size	V	J	D	DNA	CDR3
.	TRBV3-1/TRBV3-2	TRBJ2-2	TRBD1	TGTGCCAGCAGCCAACGACAGGGGGCGACCGGGGAGCTGTTTTTT	CASSQRQGATGELFF
.	TRBV5-6	TRBJ1-3	.	TGTGCCAGCAGCTTGAGAGATAGCTCTGGAAACACCATATATTTT	CASSLRDSSGNTIYF
once	TRBV19	TRBJ2-3	TRBD2	TGTGCCAGTAGCAGCGGGGGGGGTGGAGATACGCAGTATTTT	CASSSGGGGDTQYF
.	TRBV21-1	TRBJ1-5	.	TGTGCCAGCAGCAAATCAGCGAAGTCAAATCAGCCCCAGCATTTT	CASSKSAKSNQPQHF
once	TRBV9	TRBJ2-1	.	TGTGCCAGCAGCGCACACTCCGGGACTGTCTACAATGAGCAGTTCTTC	CASSAHSGTVYNEQFF
.	TRBV2	TRBJ1-1	.	TGTGCCAGCAGTGTGAGGCTACGGACTGAAGCTTTCTTT	CASSVRLRTEAFF
few	TRBV18	TRBJ1-1	.	TGTGCCAGCTCAGCGGACAGCATGAACACTGAAGCTTTCTTT	CASSADSMNTEAFF
.	TRBV27	TRBJ1-6	.	TGTGCCAGCAATCCGACAAGCTATAATTCACCCCTCCACTTT	CASNPTSYNSPLHF
.	TRBV2	TRBJ1-2	TRBD1	TGTGCCAGCAGAGGGACAGACTATGGCTACACCTTC	CASRGTDYGYTF
.	TRBV2	TRBJ2-5	TRBD1	TGTGCCAGCAGATCAGGGGGCGTTGGGGAGACCCAGTACTTC	CASRSGGVGETQYF
.	TRBV6-1	TRBJ1-5	TRBD1	TGTGCCAGCAGTGGGACAGGATCGTATAGCAATCAGCCCCAGCATTTT	CASSGTGSYSNQPQHF
.	TRBV5-1	TRBJ2-7	.	TGCGCCAGCAGCTCCGGTGAGCCCTACGAGCAGTACTTC	CASSSGEPYEQYF
.	TRBV5-1	TRBJ2-1	.	TGCGCCAGCAGCTTGGGACTAGACTCACGCTCTGACAATGAGCAGTTCTTC	CASSLGLDSRSDNEQFF
.	TRBV5-8	TRBJ1-4	.	TGTGCCAGCAGCTTGGTATCCGGTGGTGTCGCCGGAGGCGAAAAACTGTTTTTT	CASSLVSGGVAGGEKLFF
.	TRBV20-1	TRBJ1-1	.	TGCAGTGCTAGTCAGCCGGGTCGGGACACTGAAGCTTTCTTT	CSASQPGRDTEAFF
once	TRBV7-8	TRBJ1-1	.	TGTGCCAGCCACTTTTATTACCGGGAAACTAGGCCCGTAGGAGCTTTCTTT	CASHFYYRETRPVGAFF
.	TRBV18	TRBJ1-2	TRBD1	TGTGCCAGCTCGTCTTCCCAGGGGGCTCTGGATGGCTACACCTTC	CASSSSQGALDGYTF
few	TRBV7-9	TRBJ2-7	.	TGTGCCAGCAGCTTAATTATTGGGCAGGCGTACGAGCAGTACTTC	CASSLIIGQAYEQYF
few	TRBV18	TRBJ1-1	.	TGTGCCAGCTCCCGCGGGGGGGGGCAAGGATACACTGAAGCTTTCTTT	CASSRGGGQGYTEAFF
once	TRBV9	TRBJ2-3	TRBD1	TGTGCCAGCAGCACAAGAACCGGGACAGGAGGAGATACGCAGTATTTT	CASSTRTGTGGDTQYF
.	TRBV7-3	TRBJ1-6	TRBD1	TGTGCCAGCAGCTTGGGACAGGGCCCTCGTTCACCCCTCCACTTT	CASSLGQGPRSPLHF
.	TRBV4-2	TRBJ1-5	.	TGTGCCAGCAGCCCAAGCGGAAGCAAAGGGGGTGGTCAGCCCCAGCATTTT	CASSPSGSKGGGQPQHF
.	TRBV11-2	TRBJ2-7	TRBD1	TGTGCCAGCAGTCCGGACAGGACCTCCTACGAGCAGTACTTC	CASSPDRTSYEQYF
once	TRBV19	TRBJ1-5	TRBD1	TGTGCCAGTAGTGACAGGGGTGGCGGCAATCAGCCCCAGCATTTT	CASSDRGGGNQPQHF